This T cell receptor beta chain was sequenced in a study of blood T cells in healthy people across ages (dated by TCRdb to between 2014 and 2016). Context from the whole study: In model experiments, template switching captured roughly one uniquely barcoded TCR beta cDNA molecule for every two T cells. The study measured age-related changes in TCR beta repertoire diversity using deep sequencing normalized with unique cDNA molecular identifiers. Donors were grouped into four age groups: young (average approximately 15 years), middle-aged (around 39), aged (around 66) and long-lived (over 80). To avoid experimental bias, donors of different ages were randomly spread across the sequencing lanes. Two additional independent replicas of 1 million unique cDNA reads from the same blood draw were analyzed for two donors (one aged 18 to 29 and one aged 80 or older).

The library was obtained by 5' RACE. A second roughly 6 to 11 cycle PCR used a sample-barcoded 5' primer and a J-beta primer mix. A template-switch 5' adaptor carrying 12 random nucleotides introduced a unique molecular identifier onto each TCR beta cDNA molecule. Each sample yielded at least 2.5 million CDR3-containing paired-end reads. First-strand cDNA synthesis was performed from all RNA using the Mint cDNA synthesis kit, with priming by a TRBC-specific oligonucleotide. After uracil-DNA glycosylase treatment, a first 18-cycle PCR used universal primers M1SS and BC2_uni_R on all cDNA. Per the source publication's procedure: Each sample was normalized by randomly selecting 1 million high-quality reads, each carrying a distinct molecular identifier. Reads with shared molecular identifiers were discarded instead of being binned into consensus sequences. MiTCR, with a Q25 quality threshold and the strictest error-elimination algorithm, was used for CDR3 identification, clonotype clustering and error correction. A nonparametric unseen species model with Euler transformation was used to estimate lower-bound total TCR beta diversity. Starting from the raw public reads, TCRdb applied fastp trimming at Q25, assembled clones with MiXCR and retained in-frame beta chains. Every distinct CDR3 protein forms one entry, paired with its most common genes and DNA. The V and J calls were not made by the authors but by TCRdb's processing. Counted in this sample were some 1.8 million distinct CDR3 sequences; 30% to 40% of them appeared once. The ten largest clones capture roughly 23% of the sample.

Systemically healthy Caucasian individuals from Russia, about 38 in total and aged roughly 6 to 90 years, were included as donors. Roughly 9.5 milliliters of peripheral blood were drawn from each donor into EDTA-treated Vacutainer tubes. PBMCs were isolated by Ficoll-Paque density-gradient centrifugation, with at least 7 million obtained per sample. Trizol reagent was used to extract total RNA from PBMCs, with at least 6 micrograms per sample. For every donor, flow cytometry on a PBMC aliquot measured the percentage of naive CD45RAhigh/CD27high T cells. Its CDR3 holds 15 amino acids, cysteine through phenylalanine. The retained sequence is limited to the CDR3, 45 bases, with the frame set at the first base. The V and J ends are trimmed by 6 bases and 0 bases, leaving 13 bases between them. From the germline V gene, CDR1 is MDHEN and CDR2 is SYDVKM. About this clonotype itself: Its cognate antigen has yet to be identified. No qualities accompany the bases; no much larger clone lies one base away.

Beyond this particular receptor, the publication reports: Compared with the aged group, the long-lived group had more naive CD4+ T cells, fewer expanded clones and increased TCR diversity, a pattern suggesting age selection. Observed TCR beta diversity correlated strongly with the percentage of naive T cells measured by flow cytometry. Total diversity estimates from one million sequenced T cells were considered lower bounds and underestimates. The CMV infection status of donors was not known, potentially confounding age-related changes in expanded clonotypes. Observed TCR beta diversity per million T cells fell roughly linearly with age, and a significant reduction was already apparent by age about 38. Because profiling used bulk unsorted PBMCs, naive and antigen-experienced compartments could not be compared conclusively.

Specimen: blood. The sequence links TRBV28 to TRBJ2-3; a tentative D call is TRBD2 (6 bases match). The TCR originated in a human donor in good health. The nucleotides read TGTGCCAGCAGCGACCCGGAGGGTAGCACAGATACGCAGTATTTT. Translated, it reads CASSDPEGSTDTQYF.